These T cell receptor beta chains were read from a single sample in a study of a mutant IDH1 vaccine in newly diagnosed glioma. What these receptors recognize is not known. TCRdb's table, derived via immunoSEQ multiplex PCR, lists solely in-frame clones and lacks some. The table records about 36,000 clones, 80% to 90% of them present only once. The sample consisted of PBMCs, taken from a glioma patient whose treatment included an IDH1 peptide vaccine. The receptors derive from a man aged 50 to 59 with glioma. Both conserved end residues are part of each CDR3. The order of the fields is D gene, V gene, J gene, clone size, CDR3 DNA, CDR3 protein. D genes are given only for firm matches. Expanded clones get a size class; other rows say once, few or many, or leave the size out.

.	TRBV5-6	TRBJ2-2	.	TGTGCCAGCAGCTCGTTGGGGACAGGGGAGCTGTTTTTT	CASSSLGTGELFF
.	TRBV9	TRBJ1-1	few	TGTGCCAGCAGCGTAGGTGGGCGGCTCAACACTGAAGCTTTCTTT	CASSVGGRLNTEAFF
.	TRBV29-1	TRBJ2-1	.	TGCAGCGTTGGGCAAAGCTCCTACAATGAGCAGTTCTTC	CSVGQSSYNEQFF
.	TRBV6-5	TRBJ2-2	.	TGTGCCAGCAGTTCTTTCGGGGGGCCTAGCACCGGGGAGCTGTTTTTT	CASSSFGGPSTGELFF
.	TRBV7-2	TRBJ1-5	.	TGTGCCAGCAGCTTGTTTGACGGGGGTCAGCCCCAGCATTTT	CASSLFDGGQPQHF
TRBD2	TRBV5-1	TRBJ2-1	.	TGCGCCAGCAGCTTGTCAGCCGCGGGGGGGCCCGGTGAGCAGTTCTTC	CASSLSAAGGPGEQFF
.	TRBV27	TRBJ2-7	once	TGTGCCAGCAGTTTAGGGCAGGGGCTCTACGAGCAGTACTTC	CASSLGQGLYEQYF
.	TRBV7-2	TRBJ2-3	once	TGTGCCAGCAGCTCGACTCCCACAGATACGCAGTATTTT	CASSSTPTDTQYF
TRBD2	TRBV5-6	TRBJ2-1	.	TGTGCCAGCAGCTTGGTAATGACTAGCGGGAGGAAGAACAATGAGCAGTTCTTC	CASSLVMTSGRKNNEQFF
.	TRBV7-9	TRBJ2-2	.	TGTGCCAGCAGCTTCGACTCTACCTCCGGGGAGCTGTTTTTT	CASSFDSTSGELFF
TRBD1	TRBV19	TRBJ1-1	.	TGTGCCAGTAGTTACCGGGACAGGGGTGAAGCTTTCTTT	CASSYRDRGEAFF
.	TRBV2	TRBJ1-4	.	TGTGCCAGCGGACTCAGGGGCTTTAATGAAAAACTGTTTTTT	CASGLRGFNEKLFF
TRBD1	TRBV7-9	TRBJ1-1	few	TGTGCCAGCAGCCGAGGGGGCAGTGAGAACACTGAAGCTTTCTTT	CASSRGGSENTEAFF
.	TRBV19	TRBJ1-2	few	TGTGCCAGTAGTAGGGGACCTTATAACTATGGCTACACCTTC	CASSRGPYNYGYTF
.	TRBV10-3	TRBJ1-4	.	TGTGCCATCAGTGAGGGTTACAATGAAAAACTGTTTTTT	CAISEGYNEKLFF
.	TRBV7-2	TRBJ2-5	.	TGTGCCAGCAGCCGAATGGGGGGACAAGAGACCCAGTACTTC	CASSRMGGQETQYF
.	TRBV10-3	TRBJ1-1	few	TGTGCCATCACTCCGCGACAGAACACTGAAGCTTTCTTT	CAITPRQNTEAFF
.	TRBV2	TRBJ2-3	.	TGTGCCAGCGGCTGGCGGAGCACAGATACGCAGTATTTT	CASGWRSTDTQYF